These 17 T cell receptor beta chains originate from one sample sequenced in a study of blood T cell repertoires in COVID-19. Generated by immunoSEQ multiplex PCR, the TCRdb table keeps only in-frame clones and is missing some. The sample shows some 130,000 clones, about 90% of them seen only once. The sample comprised peripheral blood. Source of these receptors: a woman between 45 and 65 years old who had recovered from COVID-19.

This chain uses TRBV15 with TRBJ2-1; 8 bases fit TRBD1. Trimming cost V 1 base and J 8 bases; bases outside gene matches: 13. This CDR3 comprises 17 residues. Per the germline V gene, CDR1 is LNHNV and CDR2 is YYDKDF (reference sequence). The CDR3 loop reads CATSRGAGQGALDEQFF. CDR3 DNA sequence: TGTGCCACCAGCAGAGGGGCGGGGCAGGGGGCGTTGGATGAGCAGTTCTTC.

Written as DNA, the CDR3 is TGCGCCAGCAGCTTGGCCGAGAGGGTCGGTTCACCCCTCCACTTT. Residues: CASSLAERVGSPLHF. This chain connects TRBV5-1 to TRBJ1-6, with D unresolved. Deletions cut 0 bases from V and 9 bases from J, with 13 bases between. Germline V CDR1 and CDR2: SGHRS, YFSETQ. The CDR3 totals 15 residues.

This chain connects TRBV7-2 to TRBJ2-3; TRBD1 is a possible D gene (6 bases). The CDR3 contains 17 residues. Per germline, CDR1 SGHTA and CDR2 FQGNSA. Trimming took off 5 bases at V and 3 bases at J, with 21 bases between the two ends. CDR3 sequence reads: CASSAYTGSPRTDTQYF. The CDR3 nucleotides are TGTGCCAGCAGCGCCTACACAGGGTCCCCCCGGACAGATACGCAGTATTTT.

This rearrangement joins TRBV7-3 to TRBJ2-1, with TRBD2 matching over 8 bases. The germline V gene encodes CDR1 SGHTA and CDR2 FQGTGA. The length of the CDR3 is 15 residues. With 5 bases clipped from V and 9 bases from J, the junction kept 12 bases outside the gene matches. The CDR3 spells CASSLQTNGGVEQFF. The CDR3 nucleotides read TGTGCCAGCAGCCTACAGACTAACGGGGGGGTTGAGCAGTTCTTC.

The chain employs TRBV7-6 and TRBJ2-2, with a tentative D call TRBD2 (6 bases). This CDR3 is 15 amino acids long. V gave up 6 bases and J gave up 8 bases, with 19 bases separating them. Germline CDR1 SGHVS, CDR2 FNYEAQ. CDR3 loop: CASSDTGGFRGELFF. The CDR3 DNA is TGTGCCAGCAGTGACACCGGGGGATTTAGAGGGGAGCTGTTTTTT.

V gene TRBV19 combines with J gene TRBJ2-1; tentatively, D is TRBD2 (6 bases). The germline V and J ends were trimmed by 3 bases and 0 bases, with 15 bases remaining between them. Germline V lookup: CDR1 LNHDA, CDR2 SQIVND (reference sequence). The CDR3 is 17 residues long. Written as DNA, the CDR3 is TGTGCCAGTAGTATGATCGGAGGGGCTGGCTCCTACAATGAGCAGTTCTTC. It specifies CASSMIGGAGSYNEQFF.

This chain uses TRBV2 with TRBJ2-2, with TRBD2 as a possible D gene (6 bases). V was shortened by 8 bases and J by 2 bases, with 12 bases between the two germline ends. The CDR3 consists of 14 residues. Looked up from germline, CDR1 is SNHLY and CDR2 is FYNNEI. Here the CDR3 reads CASRWEVNTGELFF. CDR3 in DNA: TGTGCCAGCCGTTGGGAGGTTAACACCGGGGAGCTGTTTTTT.

J is TRBJ1-2 and V is TRBV5-1; D is uncertain. The germline V gene has CDR1 SGHRS and CDR2 YFSETQ. V lost 0 bases and J 7 bases, leaving 13 bases between the germline ends. CDR3 size: 14 residues. This CDR3 is CASSLDSGVGGYTF. DNA for the CDR3: TGCGCCAGCAGCTTGGATTCCGGGGTGGGTGGCTACACCTTC.

This chain joins TRBV12-3 or TRBV12-4 and TRBJ1-1; maybe TRBD1 (6 bases). Trimming stripped 7 bases from V and 4 bases from J, with 13 bases between. This CDR3 spans 13 amino acids. CDR3 loop: CASNNRGATEAFF. CDR3 nucleotides: TGTGCCAGCAACAACCGGGGGGCCACTGAAGCTTTCTTT.

This chain joins TRBV10-3 and TRBJ2-3, with 12 positions matching TRBD2. Germline lookup yields CDR1 ENHRY and CDR2 SYGVKD. This CDR3 has 18 amino acids. V shed 2 bases, J shed 3 bases, and the junction held 9 bases outside the gene matches. The CDR3: CAISEPSGRAFITDTQYF. The DNA of the CDR3 is TGTGCCATCAGTGAGCCTAGCGGGAGGGCTTTTATAACAGATACGCAGTATTTT.

This chain connects TRBV4-1 to TRBJ2-5, with 10 positions matching TRBD2. V lost 4 bases to trimming and J lost 1 base; unmatched junction nucleotides: 12. CDR3 length equals 18 residues. CDR1 and CDR2 from the germline V gene are MGHRA and YSYEKL. The CDR3 loop is CASSPFSGGSPSQETQYF. The CDR3 DNA is TGCGCCAGCAGCCCTTTTAGCGGGGGGTCACCCTCCCAAGAGACCCAGTACTTC.

V usage is TRBV7-8 and J usage is TRBJ2-1, with D possibly TRBD2 on 6 matching bases. CDR1 SGHVS and CDR2 FQNEAQ come from the germline V gene. V dropped 5 bases and J dropped 5 bases, with 13 bases sitting between them. This CDR3 has 14 residues. The CDR3 region is CASSIKGLHNEQFF. The CDR3 DNA reads TGTGCCAGCAGCATCAAGGGACTGCACAATGAGCAGTTCTTC.

The chain joins TRBV29-1 to TRBJ1-2; D call uncertain. The germline V and J ends were trimmed by 4 bases and 2 bases, with 20 bases remaining between them. The CDR3 is 16 amino acids. Germline values: CDR1 SQVTM, CDR2 ANQGSEA. CDR3 sequence reads: CSVAGLFRESNYGYTF. The DNA for the CDR3 is TGCAGCGTTGCAGGACTGTTTAGGGAGAGCAACTATGGCTACACCTTC.

The chain carries TRBV6-5 and TRBJ2-7; D call uncertain. The V and J ends lost 8 bases and 4 bases respectively, with 15 bases between them. CDR1 and CDR2 from the germline V gene are MNHEY and SVGAGI. This CDR3 has 13 residues. The DNA for the CDR3 is TGTGCCAGCGAAAAATGGCCCCCGTACGAGCAGTACTTC. Residues: CASEKWPPYEQYF.

In this sample, this clone turned up a few times. This sequence joins TRBV27 and TRBJ1-1; TRBD1 might be the D (6 bases). From germline, CDR1 is MNHEY and CDR2 SMNVEV (reference sequence). V was pared by 10 bases and J by 0 bases, with 24 bases between. The CDR3 totals 17 residues. The DNA for the CDR3 is TGTGCCACCCGCGGGAGGGGGGGTTCTATTATGAACACTGAAGCTTTCTTT. It specifies CATRGRGGSIMNTEAFF.

The chain has TRBV20-1 and TRBJ1-1; a possible D gene is TRBD1 (5 bases). The CDR3 has 10 residues. The V and J ends lost 1 base and 9 bases respectively, with 6 bases between them. Germline CDR1 and CDR2: DFQATT and SNEGSKA (reference sequence). The CDR3 protein is CSARGQQAFF. DNA for the CDR3: TGCAGTGCTAGAGGACAGCAAGCTTTCTTT.

The chain combines TRBV3-1 (or the pseudogene TRBV3-2) with TRBJ1-2; TRBD1 is a possible D gene (5 bases). Trimming left V 6 bases short and J 4 bases short, with 18 bases between. Germline CDR1 LGHDT, CDR2 YNNKEL (reference sequence). The CDR3 runs 15 residues. The CDR3 DNA is TGTGCCAGCAGTCGAAGTCAGGGCACGACCTATGGCTACACCTTC. It is translated as CASSRSQGTTYGYTF.